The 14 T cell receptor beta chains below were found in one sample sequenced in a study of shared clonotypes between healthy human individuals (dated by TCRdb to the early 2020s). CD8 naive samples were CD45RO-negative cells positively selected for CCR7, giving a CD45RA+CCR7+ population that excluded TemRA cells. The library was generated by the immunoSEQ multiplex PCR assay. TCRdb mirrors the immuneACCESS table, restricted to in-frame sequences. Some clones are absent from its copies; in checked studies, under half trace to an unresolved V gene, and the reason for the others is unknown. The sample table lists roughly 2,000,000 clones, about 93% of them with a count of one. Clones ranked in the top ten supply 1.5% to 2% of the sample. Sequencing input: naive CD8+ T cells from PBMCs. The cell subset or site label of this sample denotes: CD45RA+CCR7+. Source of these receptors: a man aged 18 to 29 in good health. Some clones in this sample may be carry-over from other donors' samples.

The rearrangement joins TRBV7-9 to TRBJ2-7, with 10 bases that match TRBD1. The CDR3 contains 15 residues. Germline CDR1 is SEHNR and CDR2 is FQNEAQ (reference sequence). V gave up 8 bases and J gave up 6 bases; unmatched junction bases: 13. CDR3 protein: CASSRVGTGDVEQYF. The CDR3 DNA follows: TGTGCCAGCTCCCGAGTCGGGACAGGGGACGTCGAGCAGTACTTC.

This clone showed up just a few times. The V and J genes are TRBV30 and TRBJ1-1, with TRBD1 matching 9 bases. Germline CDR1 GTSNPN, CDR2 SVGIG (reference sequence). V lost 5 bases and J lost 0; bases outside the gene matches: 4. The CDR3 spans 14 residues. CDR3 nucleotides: TGTGCCTGGGGGACAGGGTACGTGAACACTGAAGCTTTCTTT. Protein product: CAWGTGYVNTEAFF.

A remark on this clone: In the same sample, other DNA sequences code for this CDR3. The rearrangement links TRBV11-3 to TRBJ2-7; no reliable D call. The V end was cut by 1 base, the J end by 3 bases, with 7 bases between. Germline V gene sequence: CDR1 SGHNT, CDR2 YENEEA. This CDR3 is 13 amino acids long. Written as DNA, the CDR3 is TGTGCCAGCAGCTTAGCCGGCGACTACGAGCAGTACTTC. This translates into CASSLAGDYEQYF. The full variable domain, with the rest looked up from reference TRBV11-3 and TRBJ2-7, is EAGVVQSPRYKIIEKKQPVAFWCNPISGHNTLYWYLQNLGQGPELLIRYENEEAVDDSQLPKDRFSAERLKGVDSTLKIQPAELGDSAVYLCASSLAGDYEQYFGPGTRLTVT.

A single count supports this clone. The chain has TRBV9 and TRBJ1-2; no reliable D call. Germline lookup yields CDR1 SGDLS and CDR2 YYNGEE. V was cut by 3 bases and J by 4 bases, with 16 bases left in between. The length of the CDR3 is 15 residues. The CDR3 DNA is TGTGCCAGCAGCGCCTCCGTGGGTGCAGGCTATGGCTACACCTTC. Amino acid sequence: CASSASVGAGYGYTF.

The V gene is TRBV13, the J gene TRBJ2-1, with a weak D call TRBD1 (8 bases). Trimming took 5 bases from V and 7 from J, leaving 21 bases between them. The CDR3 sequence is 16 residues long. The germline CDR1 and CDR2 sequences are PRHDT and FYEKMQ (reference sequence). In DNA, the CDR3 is TGTGCCAGCAGCGGGGAGGACAGGGAGGGGGCAAATGAGCAGTTCTTC. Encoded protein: CASSGEDREGANEQFF.

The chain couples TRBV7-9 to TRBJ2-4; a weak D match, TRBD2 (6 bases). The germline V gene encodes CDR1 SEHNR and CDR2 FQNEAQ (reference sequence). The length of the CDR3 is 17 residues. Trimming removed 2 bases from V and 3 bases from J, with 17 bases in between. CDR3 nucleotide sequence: TGTGCCAGCAGCTTAAGCGGGTCTCATTTAGGCAAAAACATTCAGTACTTC. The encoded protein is CASSLSGSHLGKNIQYF.

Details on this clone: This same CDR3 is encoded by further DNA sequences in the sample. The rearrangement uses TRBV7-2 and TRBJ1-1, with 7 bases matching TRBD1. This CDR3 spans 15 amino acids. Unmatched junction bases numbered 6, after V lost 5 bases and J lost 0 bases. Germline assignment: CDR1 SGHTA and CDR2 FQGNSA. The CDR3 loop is CASSPRQGMNTEAFF. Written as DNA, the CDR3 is TGTGCCAGCAGCCCCCGACAGGGTATGAACACTGAAGCTTTCTTT. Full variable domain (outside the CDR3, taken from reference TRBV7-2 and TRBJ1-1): GAGVSQSPSNKVTEKGKDVELRCDPISGHTALYWYRQSLGQGLEFLIYFQGNSAPDKSGLPSDRFSAERTGGSVSTLTIQRTQQEDSAVYLCASSPRQGMNTEAFFGQGTRLTVV.

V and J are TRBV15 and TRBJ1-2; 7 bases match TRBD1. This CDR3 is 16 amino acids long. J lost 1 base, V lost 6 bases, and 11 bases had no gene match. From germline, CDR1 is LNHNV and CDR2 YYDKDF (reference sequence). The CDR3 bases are TGTGCCACCAGGTACCTTGGGACAGACAATAACTATGGCTACACCTTC. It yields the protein CATRYLGTDNNYGYTF.

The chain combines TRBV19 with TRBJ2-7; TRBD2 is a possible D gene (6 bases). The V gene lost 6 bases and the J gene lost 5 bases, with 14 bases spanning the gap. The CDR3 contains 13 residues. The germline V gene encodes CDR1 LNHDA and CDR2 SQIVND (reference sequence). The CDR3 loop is CASRELGSHEQYF. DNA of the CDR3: TGTGCCAGTAGAGAACTCGGGAGCCACGAGCAGTACTTC.

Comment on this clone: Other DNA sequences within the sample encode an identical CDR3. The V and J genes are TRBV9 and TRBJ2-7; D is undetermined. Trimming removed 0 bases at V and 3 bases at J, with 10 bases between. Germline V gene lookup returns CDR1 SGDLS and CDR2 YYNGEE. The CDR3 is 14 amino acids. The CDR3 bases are TGTGCCAGCAGCGTAGCCCCAGGCAACTACGAGCAGTACTTC. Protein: CASSVAPGNYEQYF.

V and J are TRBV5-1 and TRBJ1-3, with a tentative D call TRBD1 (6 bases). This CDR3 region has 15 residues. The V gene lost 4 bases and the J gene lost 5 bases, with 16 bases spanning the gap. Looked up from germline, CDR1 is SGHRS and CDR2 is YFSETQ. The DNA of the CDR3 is TGCGCCAGCAGCAAGGATACAGGGAACAGAAACACCATATATTTT. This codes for CASSKDTGNRNTIYF.

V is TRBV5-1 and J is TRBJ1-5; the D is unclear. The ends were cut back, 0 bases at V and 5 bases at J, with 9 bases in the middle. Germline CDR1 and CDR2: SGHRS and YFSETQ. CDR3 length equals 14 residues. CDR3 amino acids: CASSLALGYQPQHF. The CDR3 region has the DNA TGCGCCAGCAGCTTGGCCCTGGGTTATCAGCCCCAGCATTTT.

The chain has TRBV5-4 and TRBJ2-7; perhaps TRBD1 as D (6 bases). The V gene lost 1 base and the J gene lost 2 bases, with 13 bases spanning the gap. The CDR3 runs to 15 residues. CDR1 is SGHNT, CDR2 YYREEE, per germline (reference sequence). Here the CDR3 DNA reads TGTGCCAGCAGCTTGCCCAACACAGGGACCTACGAGCAGTACTTC. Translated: CASSLPNTGTYEQYF. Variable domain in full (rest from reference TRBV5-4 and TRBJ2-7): ETGVTQSPTHLIKTRGQQVTLRCSSQSGHNTVSWYQQALGQGPQFIFQYYREEENGRGNFPPRFSGLQFPNYSSELNVNALELDDSALYLCASSLPNTGTYEQYFGPGTRLTVT.

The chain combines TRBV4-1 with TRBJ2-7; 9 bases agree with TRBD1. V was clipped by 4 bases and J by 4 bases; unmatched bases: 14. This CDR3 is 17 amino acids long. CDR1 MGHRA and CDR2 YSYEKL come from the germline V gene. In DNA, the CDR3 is TGCGCCAGCAGCCCGGAGGGCACCCGGGACAGGGCGTACGAGCAGTACTTC. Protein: CASSPEGTRDRAYEQYF.